What follows describes a single TCR beta chain. Antigen: not known. Germline V gene lookup returns CDR1 MDHEN and CDR2 SYDVKM. Trimming removed 3 bases from V and 9 bases from J, with 21 bases in between. The CDR3 has 17 residues. This entry belongs to a study of STAT3 mutations in large granular lymphocyte leukemia. On the study more broadly: Canonical activating STAT3 mutations were detected in roughly half of the longitudinally sequenced T-LGLL patients. Study-level findings and limits: Every T-LGLL patient had at least one immunodominant TCRbeta clonotype.

Approximately 40,000 productive templates were obtained per sample on average. The repertoire was sequenced with immunoSEQ multiplex PCR; TCRdb's copy has only in-frame clones and lacks some. The sample holds about 40,000 clones, around nine tenths seen once. The V and J genes are TRBV28 and TRBJ1-6; D remains unclear. Sequences were obtained from PBMCs. This clonotype was obtained from a human donor with T large granular lymphocyte leukemia. Some clones in this sample may be carry-over from other donors' samples. The CDR3 sequence is CASSFHRASVSSSPLHF. The CDR3 nucleotides read TGTGCCAGCAGTTTTCATCGGGCAAGCGTTTCATCTTCACCCCTCCACTTT.